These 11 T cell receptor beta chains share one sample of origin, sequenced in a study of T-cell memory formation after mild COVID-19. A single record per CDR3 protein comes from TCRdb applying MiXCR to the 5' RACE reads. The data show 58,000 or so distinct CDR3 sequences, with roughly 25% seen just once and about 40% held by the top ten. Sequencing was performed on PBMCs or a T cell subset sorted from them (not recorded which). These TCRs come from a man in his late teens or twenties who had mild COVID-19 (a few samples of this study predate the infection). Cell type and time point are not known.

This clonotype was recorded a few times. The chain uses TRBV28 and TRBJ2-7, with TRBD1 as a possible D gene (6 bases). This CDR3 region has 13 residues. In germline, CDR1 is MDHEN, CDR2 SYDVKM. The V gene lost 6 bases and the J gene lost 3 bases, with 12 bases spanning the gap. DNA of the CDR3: TGTGCCAGCAGATCGGGACACTACTACGAGCAGTACGTC. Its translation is CASRSGHYYEQYV.

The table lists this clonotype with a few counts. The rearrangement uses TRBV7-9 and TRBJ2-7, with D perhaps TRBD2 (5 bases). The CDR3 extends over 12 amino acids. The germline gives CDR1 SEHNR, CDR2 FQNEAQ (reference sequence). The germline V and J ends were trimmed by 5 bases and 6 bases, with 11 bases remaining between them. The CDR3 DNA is TGTGCCAGCAGCCCCGGGGTTCTCGAGCAGTACTTC. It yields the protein CASSPGVLEQYF.

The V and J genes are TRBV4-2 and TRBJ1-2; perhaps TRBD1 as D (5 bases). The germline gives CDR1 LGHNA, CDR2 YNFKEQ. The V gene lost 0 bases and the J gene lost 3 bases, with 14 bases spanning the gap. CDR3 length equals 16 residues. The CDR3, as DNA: TGTGCCAGCAGCCAAGAAGGTGCAGGGCGCTACTATGGCTACACCTTC. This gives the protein CASSQEGAGRYYGYTF.

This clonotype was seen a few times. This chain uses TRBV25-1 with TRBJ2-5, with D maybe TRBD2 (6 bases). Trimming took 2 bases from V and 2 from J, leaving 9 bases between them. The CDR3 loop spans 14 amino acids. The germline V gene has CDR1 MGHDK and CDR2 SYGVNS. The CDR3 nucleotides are TGTGCCAGCAGTGAAATGGGGAGGCAAGAGACCCAGTACTTC. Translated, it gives CASSEMGRQETQYF.

CDR3 nucleotide sequence: TGTGCCAGCAGCGTAGCTGGGGAGGCAGCTCAAGAGACCCAGTACTTC. It specifies CASSVAGEAAQETQYF. The rearrangement uses TRBV9 and TRBJ2-5, with D possibly matching TRBD2 (6 bases). Trimming took 0 bases from V and 2 from J, leaving 14 bases between them. The germline CDR1 and CDR2 sequences are SGDLS and YYNGEE. The CDR3 runs to 16 residues. Looking up the rest from reference TRBV9 and TRBJ2-5 gives the full variable domain: DSGVTQTPKHLITATGQRVTLRCSPRSGDLSVYWYQQSLDQGLQFLIQYYNGEERAKGNILERFSAQQFPDLHSELNLSSLELGDSALYFCASSVAGEAAQETQYFGPGTRLLVL.

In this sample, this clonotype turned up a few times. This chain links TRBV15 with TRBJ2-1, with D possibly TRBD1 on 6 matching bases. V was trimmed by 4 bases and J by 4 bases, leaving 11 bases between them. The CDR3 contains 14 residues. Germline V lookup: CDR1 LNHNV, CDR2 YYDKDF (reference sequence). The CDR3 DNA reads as TGTGCCACCAGCACCTCAAGGGGGTACAATGAGCAGTTCTTC. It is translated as CATSTSRGYNEQFF.

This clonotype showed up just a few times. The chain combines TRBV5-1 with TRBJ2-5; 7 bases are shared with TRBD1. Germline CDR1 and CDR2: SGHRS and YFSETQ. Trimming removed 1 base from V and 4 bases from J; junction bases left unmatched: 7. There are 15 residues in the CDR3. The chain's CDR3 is CASSLRGGAGETQYF. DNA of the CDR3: TGCGCCAGCAGCTTGAGAGGGGGCGCTGGAGAGACCCAGTACTTC.

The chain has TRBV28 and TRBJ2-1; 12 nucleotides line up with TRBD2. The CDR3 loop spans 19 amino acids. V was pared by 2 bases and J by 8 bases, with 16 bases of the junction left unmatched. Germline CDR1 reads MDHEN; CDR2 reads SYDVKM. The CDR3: CASSLLLWLAGGQVDEQFF. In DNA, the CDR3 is TGTGCCAGCAGTTTACTCCTATGGCTAGCGGGGGGGCAAGTCGATGAGCAGTTCTTC.

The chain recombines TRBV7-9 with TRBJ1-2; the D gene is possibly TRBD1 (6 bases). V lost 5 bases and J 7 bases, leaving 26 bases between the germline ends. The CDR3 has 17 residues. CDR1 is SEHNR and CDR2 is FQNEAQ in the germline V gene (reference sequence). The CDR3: CASSPQRGQPGTSGYTF. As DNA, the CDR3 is TGTGCCAGCAGCCCGCAACGCGGACAGCCCGGGACAAGTGGCTACACCTTC.

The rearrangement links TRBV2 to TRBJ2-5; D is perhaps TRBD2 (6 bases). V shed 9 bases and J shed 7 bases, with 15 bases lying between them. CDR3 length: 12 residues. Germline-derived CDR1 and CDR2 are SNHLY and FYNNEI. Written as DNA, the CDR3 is TGTGCCAGGGGACTCGCCTTAGGGACCCAGTACTTC. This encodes CARGLALGTQYF.

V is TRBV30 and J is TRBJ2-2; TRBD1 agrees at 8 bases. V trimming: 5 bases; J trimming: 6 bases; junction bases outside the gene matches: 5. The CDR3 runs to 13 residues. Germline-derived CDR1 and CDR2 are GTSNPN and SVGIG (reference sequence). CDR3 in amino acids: CAWGQGVPGELFF. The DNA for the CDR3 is TGTGCCTGGGGACAGGGAGTCCCCGGGGAGCTGTTTTTT. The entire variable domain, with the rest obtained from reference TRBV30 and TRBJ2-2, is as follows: SQTIHQWPATLVQPVGSPLSLECTVEGTSNPNLYWYRQAAGRGLQLLFYSVGIGQISSEVPQNLSASRPQDRQFILSSKKLLLSDSGFYLCAWGQGVPGELFFGEGSRLTVL.